The 17 T cell receptor beta chains in this list originate from one sample, sequenced in a study of blood T cell repertoires in COVID-19. Clones were read by immunoSEQ multiplex PCR, and TCRdb kept only the in-frame ones, dropping some. This sample has 120,000 to 150,000 clones; around nine tenths occur once, and the top ten carry 0.95% to 1.5%. The sequencing input was PBMCs or T cells enriched from blood (not recorded which). The receptors derive from a woman aged 25 to 39 with acute COVID-19.

Remarks on this clone: Other nucleotide sequences from this sample produce the same CDR3. The V gene is TRBV19, the J gene TRBJ1-2; unclear D gene. V was pared by 0 bases and J by 8 bases, with 4 bases between. Per germline, CDR1 LNHDA and CDR2 SQIVND (reference sequence). The length of the CDR3 is 11 residues. The CDR3 region has the DNA TGTGCCAGTAGTATAGACGGGGGCTACACCTTC. Translation: CASSIDGGYTF.

CDR3 amino acids: CASSLVSGGGTDTQYF. CDR3 DNA sequence: TGTGCCAGCAGCTTAGTTAGCGGGGGCGGCACAGATACGCAGTATTTT. V and J are TRBV13 and TRBJ2-3; TRBD2 agrees at 9 bases. Germline values: CDR1 PRHDT, CDR2 FYEKMQ (reference sequence). The CDR3 sequence is 16 residues long. V gave up 1 base and J gave up 1 base; unmatched junction bases: 3.

This clone was seen just once. DNA for the CDR3: TGTGCCAGCAGTTTAACGCTAGCGGGAGGTCCCGGGGAGCTGTTTTTT. Translation gives CASSLTLAGGPGELFF. The V and J genes are TRBV28 and TRBJ2-2; 11 bases are shared with TRBD2. The CDR3 totals 16 residues. V gave up 2 bases and J gave up 6 bases; unmatched junction bases: 5. Per the germline V gene, CDR1 is MDHEN and CDR2 is SYDVKM.

The chain couples TRBV12-3 or TRBV12-4 to TRBJ2-5, with D possibly TRBD2 on 6 matching bases. The length of the CDR3 is 12 residues. The V end lost 6 bases, the J end lost 7 bases, and 12 bases lay between the germline ends. CDR3 residues: CASSASGRTQYF. CDR3 in DNA: TGTGCCAGCAGCGCCTCCGGGAGGACCCAGTACTTC.

The chain is built from TRBV3-1 (or the pseudogene TRBV3-2) and TRBJ2-2, with 7 bases aligning to TRBD1. CDR1 and CDR2 from the germline V gene are LGHDT and YNNKEL (reference sequence). The CDR3 runs 17 residues. The V segment lost 3 bases and the J segment 5 bases; nucleotides outside the gene matches: 12. CDR3 sequence: CASSHPTGTATTGELFF. CDR3 nucleotides: TGTGCCAGCAGCCATCCGACCGGGACAGCGACTACCGGGGAGCTGTTTTTT.

The chain links TRBV7-2 to TRBJ2-5; TRBD1 aligns across 9 bases. Germline CDR1 is SGHTA and CDR2 is FQGNSA. With 1 base clipped from V and 5 bases from J, the junction kept 11 bases outside the gene matches. CDR3 length: 17 residues. The CDR3 spells CASSLVPLTGGYETQYF. CDR3 in DNA: TGTGCCAGCAGCTTAGTTCCCCTAACAGGGGGCTATGAGACCCAGTACTTC. Complete variable domain (other parts from reference TRBV7-2 and TRBJ2-5): GAGVSQSPSNKVTEKGKDVELRCDPISGHTALYWYRQSLGQGLEFLIYFQGNSAPDKSGLPSDRFSAERTGGSVSTLTIQRTQQEDSAVYLCASSLVPLTGGYETQYFGPGTRLLVL.

This rearrangement joins TRBV5-1 to TRBJ2-5; 8 nucleotides match TRBD1. The CDR3 consists of 15 residues. Germline values: CDR1 SGHRS, CDR2 YFSETQ. V lost 0 bases to trimming and J lost 5 bases; unmatched junction nucleotides: 6. In nucleotides, the CDR3 is TGCGCCAGCAGCTTGGGGCAGGGGGCGGCGGAGACCCAGTACTTC. It translates to CASSLGQGAAETQYF.

This clone was picked up a small number of times. The chain couples TRBV7-9 to TRBJ2-2; TRBD2 aligns across 9 bases. V dropped 5 bases and J dropped 7; count of bases not matched to a gene: 14. From germline, CDR1 is SEHNR and CDR2 FQNEAQ (reference sequence). This CDR3 has 17 amino acids. CDR3 in amino acids: CASSPVGVSSGDGELFF. The CDR3 region has the DNA TGTGCCAGCAGCCCCGTTGGGGTTTCTAGCGGGGACGGGGAGCTGTTTTTT.

This rearrangement joins TRBV6-5 to TRBJ2-7; TRBD1 is a possible D gene (6 bases). Trimming removed 10 bases at V and 1 base at J, with 11 bases between. The CDR3 contains 12 residues. Germline V gene sequence: CDR1 MNHEY, CDR2 SVGAGI. CDR3: CATLDSSYEQYF. Written as DNA, the CDR3 is TGTGCCACTCTGGACAGTTCCTACGAGCAGTACTTC.

CDR3 loop: CASSGTGGMAEAFF. The CDR3 DNA sequence: TGTGCCAGCAGTGGGACAGGGGGTATGGCTGAAGCTTTCTTT. The chain employs TRBV2 and TRBJ1-1; 10 bases are a match to TRBD1. This CDR3 region has 14 residues. V dropped 4 bases and J dropped 6; count of bases not matched to a gene: 5. The germline CDR1 and CDR2 sequences are SNHLY and FYNNEI.

The chain has TRBV4-1 and TRBJ2-2; perhaps TRBD1 as D (6 bases). The V gene lost 2 bases and the J gene lost 6 bases, with 16 bases spanning the gap. Germline V gene data show CDR1 as MGHRA and CDR2 as YSYEKL. The CDR3 loop spans 16 amino acids. This CDR3 reads CASSQRSQGWSGELFF. The CDR3 DNA sequence: TGCGCCAGCAGCCAAAGGAGCCAGGGGTGGTCCGGGGAGCTGTTTTTT.

The V gene is TRBV19, the J gene TRBJ2-3, with 11 nucleotides matching TRBD1. The germline CDR1 and CDR2 sequences are LNHDA and SQIVND (reference sequence). V lost 4 bases, J lost 4 bases, and 4 bases stayed unmatched. The CDR3 contains 15 residues. In DNA, the CDR3 is TGTGCCAGTAGTACGGGACAGGGGGTCTCAGATACGCAGTATTTT. Its protein product is CASSTGQGVSDTQYF.

The V and J genes are TRBV3-1 (or the pseudogene TRBV3-2) and TRBJ2-1; TRBD2 matches at 11 bases. Losses at the gene ends were 4 bases for V and 6 bases for J; bases not matched to a gene: 14. Germline loops: CDR1 LGHDT, CDR2 YNNKEL (reference sequence). This CDR3 has 18 residues. CDR3 loop: CASSPPLAGGPRGNEQFF. CDR3 DNA sequence: TGTGCCAGCAGCCCCCCCCTAGCGGGGGGACCCCGGGGCAATGAGCAGTTCTTC.

The V and J genes are TRBV28 and TRBJ1-1; no clear D gene. Germline-derived CDR1 and CDR2 are MDHEN and SYDVKM. This CDR3 is 14 amino acids long. Trimming left V 3 bases short and J 1 base short, with 9 bases between. For the CDR3, the DNA is TGTGCCAGCAGTTTGACTCCTAGGAACACTGAAGCTTTCTTT. This encodes CASSLTPRNTEAFF.

This clone was recorded only once. The chain couples TRBV5-4 to TRBJ2-1, with TRBD2 identical over 10 bases. Germline V lookup: CDR1 SGHNT, CDR2 YYREEE (reference sequence). V shed 0 bases, J shed 8 bases, and the junction held 11 bases outside the gene matches. The length of the CDR3 is 17 residues. CDR3 protein: CASSLGASGGGADEQFF. As DNA, the CDR3 is TGTGCCAGCAGCTTGGGGGCTAGCGGGGGTGGGGCGGATGAGCAGTTCTTC.

The chain links TRBV19 to TRBJ1-5; the D gene is possibly TRBD1 (6 bases). This CDR3 comprises 17 residues. Trimming stripped 1 base from V and 4 bases from J, with 17 bases between. The germline gives CDR1 LNHDA, CDR2 SQIVND (reference sequence). For the CDR3, the DNA is TGTGCCAGTAGTATAGGATATTGGGACATCGGGAATCAGCCCCAGCATTTT. It encodes CASSIGYWDIGNQPQHF.

V is TRBV11-2 and J is TRBJ1-4, with 9 bases lining up with TRBD1. The J call is doubtful: the DNA matches TRBJ2-2 better. The CDR3 spans 13 residues. In germline, CDR1 is SGHAT, CDR2 FQNNGV. The CDR3 sequence: CASSDWDREELFF. The CDR3, as DNA: TGTGCCAGCAGCGATTGGGACAGGGAGGAGCTGTTTTTT.